What follows are 10 T cell receptor beta chains derived from one specimen sequenced in a study of cytomegalovirus exposure and HLA in healthy donors (dated by TCRdb to about 2017). Libraries were built with the immunoSEQ multiplex PCR assay. For the multiplex PCR, a mixture combining 60 forward primers for TCR Vbeta segments and 13 reverse primers for TCR Jbeta segments was used. TCRdb re-hosts the immuneACCESS table, in-frame sequences only. Its copies lack some clones; in the studies checked, an unresolved V gene accounts for under half of them, and the cause for the rest is not known. This sample comprises about 84,000 clones, around 80% of them detected only once. Together, the top ten hold roughly 2.5% of the sample. The sequencing input was PBMCs. These TCRs come from a male donor in good health and CMV-seropositive.

The table lists this clone with a count of one. This rearrangement joins TRBV6-4 to TRBJ2-7; TRBD1 matches 8 bases. Germline-derived CDR1 and CDR2 are MRHNA and SNTAGT. The CDR3 runs to 14 residues. J gave up 3 bases and V 4 bases, and 5 bases lay outside the gene matches. The CDR3 DNA sequence: TGTGCCAGCAGTGGGGACAGGACGGACTACGAGCAGTACTTC. Translation: CASSGDRTDYEQYF.

CDR3 residues: CASSYSRPYSNQPQHF. DNA for the CDR3: TGTGCCAGCAGTTACAGCAGGCCATATAGCAATCAGCCCCAGCATTTT. The chain combines TRBV6-6 with TRBJ1-5; D not resolved. V was trimmed by 2 bases and J by 0 bases, leaving 11 bases between them. Germline V CDR1 and CDR2: MNHNY, SVGAGI (reference sequence). The CDR3 totals 16 residues.

This clone was counted only a few times. The V call is TRBV2, the J call TRBJ2-3, with TRBD2 matching 11 bases. The germline V gene has CDR1 SNHLY and CDR2 FYNNEI. The CDR3 runs to 12 residues. The V gene end was trimmed by 6 bases and the J gene end by 10 bases; junction bases not matched to a gene: 3. The CDR3 bases are TGTGCCAGCAGGCCTAGCGGGGGGCCGCAGTATTTT. It is translated as CASRPSGGPQYF.

This chain connects TRBV28 to TRBJ1-1; no definite D call. V was shortened by 5 bases and J by 1 base, with 5 bases between the two germline ends. The CDR3 has 12 residues. Germline V gene lookup returns CDR1 MDHEN and CDR2 SYDVKM. The CDR3 DNA sequence: TGTGCCAGCAGTAATCGGAACACTGAAGCTTTCTTT. Translation: CASSNRNTEAFF. Full variable domain (missing parts from reference TRBV28 and TRBJ1-1): DVKVTQSSRYLVKRTGEKVFLECVQDMDHENMFWYRQDPGLGLRLIYFSYDVKMKEKGDIPEGYSVSREKKERFSLILESASTNQTSMYLCASSNRNTEAFFGQGTRLTVV.

The chain recombines TRBV28 with TRBJ2-1; TRBD1 matches at 9 bases. The CDR3 covers 14 residues. J gave up 8 bases and V 5 bases, and 7 bases lay outside the gene matches. Germline V gene sequence: CDR1 MDHEN, CDR2 SYDVKM. This CDR3 reads CASSRDRVSDEQFF. In DNA form, the CDR3 reads TGTGCCAGCAGTCGGGACAGGGTGAGCGATGAGCAGTTCTTC.

This clone was seen only once. The rearrangement links TRBV15 to TRBJ1-2; 10 bases line up with TRBD1. V trimming: 3 bases; J trimming: 3 bases; junction bases outside the gene matches: 1. Germline V CDR1 and CDR2: LNHNV, YYDKDF (reference sequence). The CDR3 has 14 residues. CDR3 loop: CATSRGTGDYGYTF. CDR3 nucleotides: TGTGCCACCAGCAGGGGGACAGGGGACTATGGCTACACCTTC.

In this sample, this clone turned up once. The J gene is TRBJ2-1, the V gene TRBV5-1; 8 nucleotides line up with TRBD2. V was clipped by 2 bases and J by 4 bases; unmatched bases: 8. Germline lookup yields CDR1 SGHRS and CDR2 YFSETQ. The CDR3 totals 16 residues. The CDR3 sequence is CASSFTSGGGYNEQFF. DNA for the CDR3: TGCGCCAGCAGCTTTACTAGCGGAGGGGGTTACAATGAGCAGTTCTTC. Full variable domain (outside the CDR3, taken from reference TRBV5-1 and TRBJ2-1): KAGVTQTPRYLIKTRGQQVTLSCSPISGHRSVSWYQQTPGQGLQFLFEYFSETQRNKGNFPGRFSGRQFSNSRSEMNVSTLELGDSALYLCASSFTSGGGYNEQFFGPGTRLTVL.

The genes are TRBV14 and TRBJ2-4; 7 bases line up with TRBD2. Germline V lookup: CDR1 SGHDN, CDR2 FVKESK. CDR3 length: 17 residues. Trimming at V came to 4 bases and at J to 2 bases, leaving 11 bases not matched to a gene. The CDR3 loop is CASSRPRGKGSKNIQYF. In nucleotides, the CDR3 is TGTGCCAGCAGCCGTCCGCGGGGGAAAGGGTCCAAAAACATTCAGTACTTC.

V is TRBV27 and J is TRBJ2-7; tentatively, D is TRBD2 (6 bases). The CDR3 contains 15 residues. Germline V gene sequence: CDR1 MNHEY, CDR2 SMNVEV (reference sequence). Trimming took 6 bases from V and 3 from J, leaving 18 bases between them. The CDR3 DNA is TGTGCCAGCAGATCTTTTCGCGGGGCCGACTACGAGCAGTACTTC. It yields the protein CASRSFRGADYEQYF.

The V call is TRBV5-6, the J call TRBJ1-1, with 7 positions matching TRBD1. Germline-derived CDR1 and CDR2 are SGHDT and YYEEEE. The V and J ends lost 3 bases and 6 bases, in that order; junction bases with no gene match: 5. The length of the CDR3 is 13 residues. CDR3: CASSSYRGPEAFF. CDR3 bases: TGTGCCAGCAGCTCCTACAGGGGCCCTGAAGCTTTCTTT.